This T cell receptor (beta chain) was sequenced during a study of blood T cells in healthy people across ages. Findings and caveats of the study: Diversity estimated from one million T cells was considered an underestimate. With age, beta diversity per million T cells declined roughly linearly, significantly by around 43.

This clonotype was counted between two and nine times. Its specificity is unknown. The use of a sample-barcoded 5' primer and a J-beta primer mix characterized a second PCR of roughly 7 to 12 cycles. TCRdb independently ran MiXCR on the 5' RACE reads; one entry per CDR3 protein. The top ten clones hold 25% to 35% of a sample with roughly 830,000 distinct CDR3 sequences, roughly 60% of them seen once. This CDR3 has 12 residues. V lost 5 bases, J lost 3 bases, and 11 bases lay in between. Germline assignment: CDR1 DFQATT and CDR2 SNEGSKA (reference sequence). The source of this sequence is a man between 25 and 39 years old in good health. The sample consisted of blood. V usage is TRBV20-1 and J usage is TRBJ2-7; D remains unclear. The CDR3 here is CSAAQDGYEQYF. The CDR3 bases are TGCAGTGCTGCGCAGGACGGCTACGAGCAGTACTTC.